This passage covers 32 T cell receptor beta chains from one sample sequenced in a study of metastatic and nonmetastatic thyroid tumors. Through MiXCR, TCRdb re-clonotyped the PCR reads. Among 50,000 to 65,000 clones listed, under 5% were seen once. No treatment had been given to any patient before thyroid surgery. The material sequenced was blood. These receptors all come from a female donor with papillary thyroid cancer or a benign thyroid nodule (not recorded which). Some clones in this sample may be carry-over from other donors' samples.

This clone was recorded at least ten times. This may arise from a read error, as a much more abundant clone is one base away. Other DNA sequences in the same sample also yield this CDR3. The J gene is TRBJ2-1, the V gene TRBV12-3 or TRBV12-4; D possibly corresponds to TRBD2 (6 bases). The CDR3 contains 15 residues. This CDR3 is CASSLAKTLVNEQFF. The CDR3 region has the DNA TGTGCCAGCAGTCTAGCGAAGACCTTAGTCAATGAGCAGTTCTTC.

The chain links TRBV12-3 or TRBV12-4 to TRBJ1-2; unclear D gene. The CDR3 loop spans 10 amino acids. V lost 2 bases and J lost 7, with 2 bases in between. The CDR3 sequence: CASSLSGYTF. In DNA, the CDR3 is TGTGCCAGCAGTTTAAGTGGCTACACCTTC.

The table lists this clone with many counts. As DNA, the CDR3 is TGTGCCAGCAGCAAGGGACTAGCGGGTATCACAGATACGCAGTATTTT. Protein sequence: CASSKGLAGITDTQYF. The V gene is TRBV7-9, the J gene TRBJ2-3; TRBD2 matches 12 bases. Germline CDR1 reads SEHNR; CDR2 reads FQNEAQ (reference sequence). This CDR3 region has 16 residues. V shed 5 bases and J 2 bases; nucleotides not matched to a gene: 5.

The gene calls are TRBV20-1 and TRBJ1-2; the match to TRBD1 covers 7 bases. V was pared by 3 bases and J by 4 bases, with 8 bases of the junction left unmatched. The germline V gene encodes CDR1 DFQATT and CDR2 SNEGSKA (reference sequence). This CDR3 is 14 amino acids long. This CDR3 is CSARGTDVFYGYTF. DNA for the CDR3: TGCAGTGCTAGGGGGACAGATGTTTTCTATGGCTACACCTTC.

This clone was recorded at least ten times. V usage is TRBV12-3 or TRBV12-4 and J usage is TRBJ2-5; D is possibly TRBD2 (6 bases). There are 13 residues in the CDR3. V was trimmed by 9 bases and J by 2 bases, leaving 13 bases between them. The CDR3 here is CASSRDFQETQYF. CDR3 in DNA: TGTGCCAGTTCTCGGGACTTTCAAGAGACCCAGTACTTC.

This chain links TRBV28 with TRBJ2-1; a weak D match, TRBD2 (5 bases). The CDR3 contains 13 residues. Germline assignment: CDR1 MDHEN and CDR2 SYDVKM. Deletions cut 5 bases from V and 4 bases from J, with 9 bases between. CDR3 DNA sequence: TGTGCCAGCAGTCCCGGGATTTACAATGAGCAGTTCTTC. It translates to CASSPGIYNEQFF.

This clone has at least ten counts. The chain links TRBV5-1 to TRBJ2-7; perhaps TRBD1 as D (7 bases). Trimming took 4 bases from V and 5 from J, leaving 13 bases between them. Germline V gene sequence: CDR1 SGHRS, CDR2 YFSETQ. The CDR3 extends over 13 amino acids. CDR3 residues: CASSKEGQNEQYF. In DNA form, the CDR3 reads TGCGCCAGCAGCAAGGAGGGACAGAACGAGCAGTACTTC.

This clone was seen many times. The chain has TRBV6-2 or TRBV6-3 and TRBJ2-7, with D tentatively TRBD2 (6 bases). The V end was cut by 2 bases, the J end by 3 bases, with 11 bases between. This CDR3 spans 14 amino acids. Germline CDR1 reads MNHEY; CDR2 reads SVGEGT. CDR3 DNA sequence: TGTGCCAGCAGTTACGGGGGGTCCCTCTACGAGCAGTACTTC. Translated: CASSYGGSLYEQYF.

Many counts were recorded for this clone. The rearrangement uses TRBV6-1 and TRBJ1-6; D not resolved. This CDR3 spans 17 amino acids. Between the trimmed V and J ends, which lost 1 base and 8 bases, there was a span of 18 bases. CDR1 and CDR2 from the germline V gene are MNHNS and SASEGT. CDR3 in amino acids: CASSEEIWGYLDSPLHF. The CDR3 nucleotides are TGTGCCAGCAGTGAAGAAATTTGGGGTTACCTGGATTCACCCCTCCACTTT.

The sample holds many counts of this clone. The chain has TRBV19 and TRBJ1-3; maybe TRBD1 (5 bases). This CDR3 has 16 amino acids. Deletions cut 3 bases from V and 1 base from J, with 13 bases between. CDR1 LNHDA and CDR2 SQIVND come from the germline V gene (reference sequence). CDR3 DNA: TGTGCCAGTAGTATTAAGGGGAGGGTATCTGGAAACACCATATATTTT. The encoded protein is CASSIKGRVSGNTIYF.

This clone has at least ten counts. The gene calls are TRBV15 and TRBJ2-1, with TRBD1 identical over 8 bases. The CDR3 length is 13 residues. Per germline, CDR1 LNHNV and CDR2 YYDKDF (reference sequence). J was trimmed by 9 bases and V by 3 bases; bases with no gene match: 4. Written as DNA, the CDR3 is TGTGCCACCAGCAGGTCAGGGGGCATTGAGCAGTTCTTC. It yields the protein CATSRSGGIEQFF. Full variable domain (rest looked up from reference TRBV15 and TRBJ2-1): DAMVIQNPRYQVTQFGKPVTLSCSQTLNHNVMYWYQQKSSQAPKLLFHYYDKDFNNEADTPDNFQSRRPNTSFCFLDIRSPGLGDTAMYLCATSRSGGIEQFFGPGTRLTVL.

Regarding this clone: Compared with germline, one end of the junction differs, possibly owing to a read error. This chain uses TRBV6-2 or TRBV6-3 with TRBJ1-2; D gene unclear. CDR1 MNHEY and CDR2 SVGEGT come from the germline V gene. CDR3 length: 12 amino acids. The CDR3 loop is CASSYGDYVYTF. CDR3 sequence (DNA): TGTGCCAGCAGTTACGGAGACTATGTCTACACCTTC.

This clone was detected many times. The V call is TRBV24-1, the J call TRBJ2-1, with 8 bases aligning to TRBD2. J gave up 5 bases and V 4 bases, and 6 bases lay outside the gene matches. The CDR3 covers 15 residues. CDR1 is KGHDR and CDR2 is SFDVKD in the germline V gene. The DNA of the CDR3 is TGTGCCACCAGTGACCCCGAAGCGGGAGACAATGAGCAGTTCTTC. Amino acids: CATSDPEAGDNEQFF.

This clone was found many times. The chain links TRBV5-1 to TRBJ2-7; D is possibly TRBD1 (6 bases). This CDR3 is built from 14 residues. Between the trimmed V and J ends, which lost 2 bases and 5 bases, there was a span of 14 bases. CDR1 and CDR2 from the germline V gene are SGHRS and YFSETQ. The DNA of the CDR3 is TGCGCCAGCAGCTTTCACAGGGCGTTGGACGAGCAGTACTTC. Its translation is CASSFHRALDEQYF.

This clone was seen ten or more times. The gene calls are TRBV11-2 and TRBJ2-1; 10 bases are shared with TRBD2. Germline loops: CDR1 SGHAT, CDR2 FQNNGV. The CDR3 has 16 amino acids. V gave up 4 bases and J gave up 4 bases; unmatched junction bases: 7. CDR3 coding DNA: TGTGCCAGCAGCTCGTCAGGACTAGCGGATTACAATGAGCAGTTCTTC. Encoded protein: CASSSSGLADYNEQFF.

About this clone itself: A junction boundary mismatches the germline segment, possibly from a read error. CDR3 sequence: CASSSGAGSGSSPPHF. CDR3 sequence (DNA): TGTGCCAGCAGCTCAGGTGCCGGATCAGGGAGCTCACCCCCCCACTTT. This chain joins TRBV7-2 and TRBJ1-6; TRBD1 is a possible D gene (5 bases). The CDR3 consists of 16 residues. Germline CDR1 is SGHTA and CDR2 is FQGNSA.

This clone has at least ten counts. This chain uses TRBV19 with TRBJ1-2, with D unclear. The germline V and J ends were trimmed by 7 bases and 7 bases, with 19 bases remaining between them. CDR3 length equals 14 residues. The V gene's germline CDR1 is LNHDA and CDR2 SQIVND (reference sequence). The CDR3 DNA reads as TGTGCCAGTACCTCAAGTGGGGTTTTGGCTGGCTACACCTTC. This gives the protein CASTSSGVLAGYTF.

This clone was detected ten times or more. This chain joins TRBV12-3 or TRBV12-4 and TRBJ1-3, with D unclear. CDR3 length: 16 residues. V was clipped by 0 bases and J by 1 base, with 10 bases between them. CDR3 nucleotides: TGTGCCAGCAGTTTAGCAGGGCTCCGGTCTGGAAACACCATATATTTT. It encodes CASSLAGLRSGNTIYF.

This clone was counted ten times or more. This CDR3 reads CASSSAGAGNTEAFF. As DNA, the CDR3 is TGTGCCAGCAGTAGTGCGGGTGCAGGGAACACTGAAGCTTTCTTT. V and J are TRBV18 and TRBJ1-1; D is uncertain. V lost 8 bases, J lost 1 base, and 17 bases lay in between. Germline V gene lookup returns CDR1 KGHSH and CDR2 LQKENI. This CDR3 is built from 15 residues. Full variable domain (remainder filled in from reference TRBV18 and TRBJ1-1): NAGVMQNPRHLVRRRGQEARLRCSPMKGHSHVYWYRQLPEEGLKFMVYLQKENIIDESGMPKERFSAEFPKEGPSILRIQQVVRGDSAAYFCASSSAGAGNTEAFFGQGTRLTVV.

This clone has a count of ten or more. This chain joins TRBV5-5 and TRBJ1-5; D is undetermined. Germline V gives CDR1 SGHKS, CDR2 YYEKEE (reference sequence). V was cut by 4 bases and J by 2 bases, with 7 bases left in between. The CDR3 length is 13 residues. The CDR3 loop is CASSPDGNQPQHF. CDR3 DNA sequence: TGTGCCAGCAGCCCCGACGGCAATCAGCCCCAGCATTTT.

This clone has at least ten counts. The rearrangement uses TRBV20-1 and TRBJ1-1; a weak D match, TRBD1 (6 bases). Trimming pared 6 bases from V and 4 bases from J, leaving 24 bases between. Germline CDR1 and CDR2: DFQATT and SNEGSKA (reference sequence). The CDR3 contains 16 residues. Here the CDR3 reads CSAPAGGSGVVTEAFF. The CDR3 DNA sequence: TGCAGTGCCCCCGCCGGTGGGTCAGGGGTAGTCACTGAAGCTTTCTTT.

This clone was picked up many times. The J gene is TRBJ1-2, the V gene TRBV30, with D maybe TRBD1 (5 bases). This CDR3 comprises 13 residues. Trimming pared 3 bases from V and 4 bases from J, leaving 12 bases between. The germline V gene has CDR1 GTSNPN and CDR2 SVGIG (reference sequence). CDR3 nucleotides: TGTGCCTGGAGGGGGGACCTTTTCTATGGCTACACCTTC. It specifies CAWRGDLFYGYTF.

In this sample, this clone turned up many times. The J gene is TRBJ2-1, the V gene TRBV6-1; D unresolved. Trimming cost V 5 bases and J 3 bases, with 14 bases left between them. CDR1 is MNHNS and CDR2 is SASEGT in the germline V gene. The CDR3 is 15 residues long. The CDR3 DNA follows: TGTGCCAGCAGTTACGGGTCTGGGATCTACAATGAGCAGTTCTTC. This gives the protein CASSYGSGIYNEQFF.

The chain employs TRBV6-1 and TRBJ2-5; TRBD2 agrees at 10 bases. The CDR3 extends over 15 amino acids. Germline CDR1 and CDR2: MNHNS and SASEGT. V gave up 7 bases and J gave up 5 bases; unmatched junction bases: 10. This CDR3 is CASTLSGRVEETQYF. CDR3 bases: TGTGCCAGCACTCTAAGCGGGAGGGTAGAGGAGACCCAGTACTTC.

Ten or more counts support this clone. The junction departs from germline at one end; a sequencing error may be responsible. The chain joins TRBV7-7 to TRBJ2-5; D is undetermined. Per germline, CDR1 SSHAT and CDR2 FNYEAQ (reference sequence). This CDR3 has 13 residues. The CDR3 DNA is TGTGCTAGCAGCTTAGATCCCCAAGAGACCCAGTACTTC. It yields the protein CASSLDPQETQYF.

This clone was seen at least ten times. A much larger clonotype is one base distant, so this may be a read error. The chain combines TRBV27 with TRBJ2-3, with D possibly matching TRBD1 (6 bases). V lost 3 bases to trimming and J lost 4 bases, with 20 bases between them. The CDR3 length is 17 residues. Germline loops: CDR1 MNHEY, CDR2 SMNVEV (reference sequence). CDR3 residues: CASSFTPGTRNADTQYF. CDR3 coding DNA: TGTGCCAGCAGTTTTACCCCCGGGACACGGAACGCAGATACGCAGTATTTT.

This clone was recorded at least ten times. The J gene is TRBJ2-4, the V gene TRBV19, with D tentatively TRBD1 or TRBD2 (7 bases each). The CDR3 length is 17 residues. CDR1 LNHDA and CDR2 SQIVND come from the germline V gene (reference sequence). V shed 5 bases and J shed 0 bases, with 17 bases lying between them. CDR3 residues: CASSAGGAGLAKNIQYF. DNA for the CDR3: TGTGCCAGTAGTGCAGGGGGGGCCGGACTAGCCAAAAACATTCAGTACTTC.

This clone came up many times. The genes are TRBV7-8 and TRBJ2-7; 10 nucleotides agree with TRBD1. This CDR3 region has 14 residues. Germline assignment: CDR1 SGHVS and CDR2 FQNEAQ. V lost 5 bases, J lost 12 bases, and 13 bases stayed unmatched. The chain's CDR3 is CASSGQGVQGGLYF. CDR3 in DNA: TGTGCCAGCAGCGGACAGGGGGTCCAAGGTGGATTGTACTTC.

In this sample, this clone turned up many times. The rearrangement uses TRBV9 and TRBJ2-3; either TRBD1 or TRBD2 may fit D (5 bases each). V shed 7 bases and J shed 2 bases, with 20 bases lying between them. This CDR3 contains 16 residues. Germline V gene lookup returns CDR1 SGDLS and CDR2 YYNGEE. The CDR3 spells CASGAEGLGTTDTQYF. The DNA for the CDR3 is TGTGCCAGCGGCGCCGAGGGCCTCGGGACCACAGATACGCAGTATTTT.

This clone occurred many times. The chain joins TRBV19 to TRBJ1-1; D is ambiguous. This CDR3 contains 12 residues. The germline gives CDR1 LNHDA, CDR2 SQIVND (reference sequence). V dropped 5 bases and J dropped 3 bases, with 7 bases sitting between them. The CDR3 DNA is TGTGCCAGTAGTCGGAGCTACACTGAAGCTTTCTTT. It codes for CASSRSYTEAFF.

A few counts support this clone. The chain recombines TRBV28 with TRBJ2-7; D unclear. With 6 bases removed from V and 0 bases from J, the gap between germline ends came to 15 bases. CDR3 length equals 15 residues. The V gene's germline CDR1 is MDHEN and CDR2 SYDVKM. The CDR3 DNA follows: TGTGCCAGCAGCCCCGCGTGTCCCTTCTCCTACGAGCAGTACTTC. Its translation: CASSPACPFSYEQYF.

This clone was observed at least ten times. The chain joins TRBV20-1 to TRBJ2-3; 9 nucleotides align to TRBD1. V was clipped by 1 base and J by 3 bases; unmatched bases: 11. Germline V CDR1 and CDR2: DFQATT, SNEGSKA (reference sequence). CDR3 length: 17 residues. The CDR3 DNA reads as TGCAGTGCTAGAGGCCAAGCCGGGACAGGGAGTACAGATACGCAGTATTTT. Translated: CSARGQAGTGSTDTQYF.